Below, one T cell receptor (beta chain) is given with its context. Its cognate antigen is unknown. CDR3 length: 11 residues. From germline, CDR1 is SGHTA and CDR2 FQGNSA. Carrying UMI labels, the TRB cDNA libraries were prepared through 5' RACE. TCRdb reprocessed the 5' RACE reads and reports one entry per CDR3 protein, with no DNA. Here the sample table reports some 150,000 distinct CDR3 sequences. This entry belongs to a study of CXCR3-negative and CXCR3-positive naive CD8 T cells. Study-wide findings and caveats: Naive cells with CXCR3 showed TRB CDR3s that were more hydrophobic than those in CXCR3-negative naive cells.

This sequence joins TRBV7-2 and TRBJ2-1. Sequenced sample: naive CXCR3+ CD8+ T cells from blood. Subset denoted: CD45RO-CCR7+CD27+CD95- naive CD8+ T cells expressing CXCR3 (TNR3+). This clonotype was obtained from a human donor in good health. Some clones in this sample may be carry-over from other donors' samples. This CDR3 reads CASSFDTEQFF.